The entry that follows covers one T cell receptor beta chain sequence. Source study methods: Counts of nucleated cells, estimated from reference gene primer amplification, were obtained. The protocol was immunoSEQ multiplex PCR, while the TCRdb copy is restricted to in-frame clones and leaves out a portion. The V and J calls and clone size come from that table; D and trimming were worked out from the DNA. The sample records about 480,000 clones, roughly 90% being singletons. This specimen belongs to a study of blood T cell repertoires in COVID-19. Study at large: Sites in the United States, Italy and Spain provided acute and convalescent COVID-19 samples.

Input material: PBMCs or T cells enriched from blood (not recorded which). The sequence derives from a middle-aged woman who had recovered from COVID-19.

In DNA, the CDR3 is TGTGCCAGCTCACTGCGGGAGGGCCTTGTAGAGACCCAGTACTTC. This translates into CASSLREGLVETQYF. J is TRBJ2-5 and V is TRBV18, with 9 nucleotides matching TRBD2. From germline, CDR1 is KGHSH and CDR2 LQKENI. The V segment lost 4 bases and the J segment 4 bases; nucleotides outside the gene matches: 7. The length of the CDR3 is 15 residues.